Listed below are T cell receptor beta chains from one sample, sequenced in a study of blood T cell repertoires in COVID-19. The method was immunoSEQ multiplex PCR; TCRdb's version includes in-frame clones alone and lacks a portion of them. The data show about 83,000 clones, around 90% seen once. The source material was peripheral blood. Receptors originate from a woman aged 50 to 60 with active or convalescent COVID-19. Both conserved end residues are part of each CDR3.

TRBJ2-5 TRBV3-1/TRBV3-2 CASSQPGGLETQYF
TRBJ2-3 TRBV30 CAWSPGTDTQYF
TRBJ2-2 TRBV11-3 CASSSRGRGGELFF
TRBJ1-1 TRBV6-1 CASSETTINTEAFF
TRBJ1-6 TRBV19 CASNNRRNSPLHF
TRBJ1-1 TRBV11-1 CASSAGSPNTEAFF
TRBJ1-5 TRBV7-2 CASSLRGGGQPQHF
TRBJ2-7 TRBV5-1 CASSRVALGQILYEQYF
TRBJ1-2 TRBV4-3 CASSRGQGAAGYTF
TRBJ1-1 TRBV4-3 CASSQEDMLNTEAFF
TRBJ1-2 TRBV6-5 CASSTPRTVNYGYTF
TRBJ1-5 TRBV6-2/TRBV6-3 CASSYYPEGGLYSNQPQHF
TRBJ2-1 TRBV12-3/TRBV12-4 CASSLVGVNEQFF
TRBJ2-7 TRBV27 CASSSGQGILYEQYF
TRBJ2-7 TRBV3-1/TRBV3-2 CASSQRGLAPYF
TRBJ1-1 TRBV7-3 CASSLAGNTEAFF
TRBJ2-7 TRBV11-3 CASSPSGGTYEQYF
TRBJ2-7 TRBV6-2/TRBV6-3 CASSNGGTGFYEQYF
TRBJ1-2 TRBV6-2/TRBV6-3 CASSDFGVGGYGYTF
TRBJ1-2 TRBV28 CASATGGNNYGYTF
TRBJ2-2 TRBV30 CAWSVLSGGELFF
TRBJ2-5 TRBV29-1 CSVDRGTQYF
TRBJ1-4 TRBV5-4 CASSSLGQGYEKLFF
TRBJ2-1 TRBV7-9 CASSLGQGGFNEQFF
TRBJ2-7 TRBV27 CASSFLGQPENEQYF
TRBJ2-7 TRBV6-6 CASRPSGGGYEQYF
TRBJ1-2 TRBV4-3 CASSQVATGAGGGYTF
TRBJ2-5 TRBV7-3 CASSEHRQGNQETQYF
TRBJ1-6 TRBV7-8 CASTNRDSPNSPLHF
TRBJ2-2 TRBV7-8 CASSLGRGAYTGELFF
TRBJ2-7 TRBV2 CASSDSGGGLYEQYF
TRBJ1-1 TRBV19 CASSPRGSSRNTEAFF
TRBJ1-1 TRBV6-5 CASSYSRRSMNTEAFF
TRBJ1-2 TRBV29-1 CSSDDRIYGYTF
TRBJ1-6 TRBV30 CAWSVGGPGDSPLHF
TRBJ2-6 TRBV19 CASSTSDRGHSGANVLTF
TRBJ2-1 TRBV11-3 CASSHGTGLDRGNEQFF
TRBJ2-1 TRBV12-3/TRBV12-4 CASSPKYNEQFF